What follows are 4 T cell receptor beta chains derived from one specimen sequenced in a study of cytomegalovirus exposure and HLA in healthy donors. This PCR relied on a set of 60 Vbeta primers and 13 Jbeta primers. The repertoire was sequenced with immunoSEQ multiplex PCR; TCRdb's copy has only in-frame clones and lacks some. The sample carries 130,000 or so clones, about 74% recorded once. What was sequenced was PBMCs. All receptors derive from an older woman in good health and CMV-seronegative.

The chain is built from TRBV4-1 and TRBJ2-3; 8 nucleotides align to TRBD2. In germline, CDR1 is MGHRA, CDR2 YSYEKL. The CDR3 sequence is 14 residues long. V gave up 2 bases and J gave up 5 bases; unmatched junction bases: 3. The CDR3 spells CASSQSGSRDTQYF. The CDR3 nucleotides are TGCGCCAGCAGCCAAAGCGGGAGTCGAGATACGCAGTATTTT.

This sequence joins TRBV10-1 and TRBJ1-2; 7 bases fit TRBD1. Losses at the gene ends were 2 bases for V and 8 bases for J; bases not matched to a gene: 5. Germline loops: CDR1 WNHNN, CDR2 SYGVQD (reference sequence). The CDR3 runs 13 residues. CDR3: CASSEDRVQGYTF. For the CDR3, the DNA is TGCGCCAGCAGTGAGGACAGGGTACAAGGCTACACCTTC.

This chain connects TRBV4-1 to TRBJ2-5, with 7 bases matching TRBD2. The CDR3 covers 14 residues. With V trimmed by 8 bases and J by 7 bases, 13 bases remained unmatched. Germline V gene data show CDR1 as MGHRA and CDR2 as YSYEKL. CDR3 nucleotides: TGCGCCAGCGCCACCTCCGGGCCGGGAGGGACCCAGTACTTC. Protein sequence: CASATSGPGGTQYF.

The genes are TRBV10-3 and TRBJ1-5; 9 bases map to TRBD1. Per the germline V gene, CDR1 is ENHRY and CDR2 is SYGVKD. This CDR3 is built from 16 residues. V was clipped by 0 bases and J by 3 bases; unmatched bases: 3. CDR3: CAISESGTGINQPQHF. CDR3 nucleotides: TGTGCCATCAGTGAGTCGGGGACAGGGATCAATCAGCCCCAGCATTTT.